Below, 8 T cell receptor beta chains from the same sample are listed, as sequenced in a study of post-analysis software for immune sequencing data. Points from the study as a whole: Roughly five TRBV segments appeared more often in patients than in controls, and TRBV5-6, TRBV5-1 and TRBV20-1 were among these.

Included in the TCR beta cDNA libraries were unique molecular identifiers. Each CDR3 protein gets one entry after TCRdb re-called the PCR reads with MiXCR. The data contain 820,000 or so distinct CDR3 sequences, approximately 50% of them singletons. These receptors' antigens are unknown. The sequencing input was blood. Every receptor here comes from a girl aged 5-17 years with multiple sclerosis.

J is TRBJ1-2 and V is TRBV29-1; D gene uncertain. There are 13 residues in the CDR3. Germline-derived CDR1 and CDR2 are SQVTM and ANQGSEA. V shed 6 bases and J shed 4 bases, with 15 bases lying between them. DNA of the CDR3: TGCAGCGTCGCCGCGGGCGGATTCTATGGCTACACCTTC. It is translated as CSVAAGGFYGYTF.

The chain couples TRBV6-1 to TRBJ2-7; D is unclear. The germline CDR1 and CDR2 sequences are MNHNS and SASEGT. V was trimmed by 7 bases and J by 6 bases, leaving 7 bases between them. This CDR3 has 10 residues. As DNA, the CDR3 is TGTGCCAGCAACGTCCCCGAGCAGTACTTC. It translates to CASNVPEQYF.

The chain carries TRBV4-2 and TRBJ2-4, with 7 bases aligning to TRBD2. The last part of the DNA fits TRBJ2-7 better; the J call may be wrong. The germline CDR1 and CDR2 sequences are LGHNA and YNFKEQ. This CDR3 contains 14 residues. The DNA for the CDR3 is TGTGCCAGCAGCGTGGAGAGCGGGGCTTACGAGCAGTACTTC. Translation gives CASSVESGAYEQYF.

The chain has TRBV29-1 and TRBJ2-3; no clear D gene. V lost 0 bases and J lost 8, with 0 bases in between. The CDR3 spans 9 residues. Germline lookup yields CDR1 SQVTM and CDR2 ANQGSEA. The CDR3 loop is CSVEDTQYF. The DNA for the CDR3 is TGCAGCGTTGAAGATACGCAGTATTTT.

CDR3 nucleotides: TGTGCCAGCAGTTTGGGAAGGGACAGGGGGAGGTATGGCTACACCTTC. This encodes CASSLGRDRGRYGYTF. The chain links TRBV12-3 or TRBV12-4 to TRBJ1-2; 11 nucleotides match TRBD1. The CDR3 totals 16 residues. The V segment lost 3 bases and the J segment 5 bases; nucleotides outside the gene matches: 8.

This chain's CDR3 is CSARTVSYNEQFF. CDR3 coding DNA: TGCAGCGCAAGGACAGTCTCCTACAATGAGCAGTTCTTC. The chain has TRBV29-1 and TRBJ2-1; D perhaps matches TRBD1 (6 bases). V gave up 7 bases and J gave up 0 bases, with 10 bases separating them. CDR1 is SQVTM, CDR2 ANQGSEA, per germline. The CDR3 totals 13 residues.

The J gene is TRBJ2-3, the V gene TRBV6-4, with 12 bases matching TRBD2. Losses at the gene ends were 6 bases for V and 9 bases for J; bases not matched to a gene: 10. The CDR3 has 15 residues. The germline V gene has CDR1 MRHNA and CDR2 SNTAGT. In DNA form, the CDR3 reads TGTGCCAGCAGCGAAGGAGCTAGCGGGAGGGTAACGCAGTATTTT. As protein: CASSEGASGRVTQYF.

The rearrangement joins TRBV6-5 to TRBJ1-1; TRBD1 is a possible D gene (5 bases). The CDR3 consists of 16 residues. V was pared by 0 bases and J by 4 bases, with 15 bases between. Germline loops: CDR1 MNHEY, CDR2 SVGAGI. In DNA, the CDR3 is TGTGCCAGCAGTTACTCTCCGGGGCGGGGGGGCACTGAAGCTTTCTTT. This gives the protein CASSYSPGRGGTEAFF.